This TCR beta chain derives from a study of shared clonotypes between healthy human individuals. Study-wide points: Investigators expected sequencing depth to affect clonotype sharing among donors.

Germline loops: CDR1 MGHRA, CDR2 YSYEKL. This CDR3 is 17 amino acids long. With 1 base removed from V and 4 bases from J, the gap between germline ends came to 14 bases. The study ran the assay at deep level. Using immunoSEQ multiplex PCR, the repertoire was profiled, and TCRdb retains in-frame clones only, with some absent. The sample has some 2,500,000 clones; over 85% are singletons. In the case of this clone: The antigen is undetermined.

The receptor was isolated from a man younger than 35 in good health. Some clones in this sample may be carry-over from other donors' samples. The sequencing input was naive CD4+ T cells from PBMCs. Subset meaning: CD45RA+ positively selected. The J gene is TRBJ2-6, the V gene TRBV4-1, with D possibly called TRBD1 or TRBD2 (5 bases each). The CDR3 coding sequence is TGCGCCAGCAGCCAAGCAGGGACGGCGAACGGGGCCAACGTCCTGACTTTC. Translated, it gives CASSQAGTANGANVLTF.